The 11 T cell receptor beta chains reported below all come from one sample, sequenced in a study of identifying expanded T cells in peripheral blood. Data came from immunoSEQ multiplex PCR; TCRdb stores just in-frame clones and leaves some out. The sample has about 50,000 clones; about 80% are singletons. Sequencing was performed on blood. These TCRs come from a person aged 18 to 70 in good health.

This chain links TRBV5-1 with TRBJ2-7; either TRBD1 or TRBD2 may fit D (5 bases each). Trimming left V 0 bases short and J 0 bases short, with 7 bases between. The CDR3 is made up of 14 amino acids. CDR1 SGHRS and CDR2 YFSETQ come from the germline V gene. CDR3: CASSLAGSSYEQYF. The CDR3 DNA reads as TGCGCCAGCAGCTTGGCAGGGAGCTCCTACGAGCAGTACTTC.

CDR3 protein: CASWYGGTYTEAFF. The CDR3, as DNA: TGTGCCAGCTGGTATGGGGGGACCTACACTGAAGCTTTCTTT. This chain joins TRBV2 and TRBJ1-1; D might be TRBD1 (5 bases). Trimming pared 8 bases from V and 3 bases from J, leaving 16 bases between. The length of the CDR3 is 14 residues. In germline, CDR1 is SNHLY, CDR2 FYNNEI.

The chain couples TRBV9 to TRBJ2-1, with TRBD2 matching over 15 bases. The CDR3 totals 19 residues. With V trimmed by 0 bases and J by 10 bases, 14 bases remained unmatched. Germline CDR1 and CDR2: SGDLS and YYNGEE. This CDR3 reads CASSVASWRTSGGASEQFF. The CDR3 nucleotides read TGTGCCAGCAGCGTAGCTTCTTGGCGGACTAGCGGGGGGGCATCGGAGCAGTTCTTC.

This chain joins TRBV11-2 and TRBJ1-1; the match to TRBD1 covers 7 bases. Unmatched junction bases numbered 6, after V lost 7 bases and J lost 4 bases. The CDR3 has 13 residues. The germline V gene has CDR1 SGHAT and CDR2 FQNNGV. The CDR3 bases are TGTGCCAGCAATGACAGGGCGACCACTGAAGCTTTCTTT. This encodes CASNDRATTEAFF.

This chain joins TRBV4-3 and TRBJ2-7; D remains unclear. Germline V gene data show CDR1 as LGHNA and CDR2 as YSLEER. V shed 0 bases and J shed 2 bases, with 8 bases lying between them. The CDR3 totals 14 residues. In DNA form, the CDR3 reads TGCGCCAGCAGCCAAGATAGGAGAGCCTACGAGCAGTACTTC. Protein sequence: CASSQDRRAYEQYF.

V gene TRBV7-2 combines with J gene TRBJ2-7; 9 bases map to TRBD2. Germline assignment: CDR1 SGHTA and CDR2 FQGNSA. V gave up 5 bases and J gave up 6 bases; unmatched junction bases: 11. The length of the CDR3 is 15 residues. CDR3 sequence reads: CASSLGKLAGGEQYF. The CDR3 bases are TGTGCCAGCAGCCTTGGAAAACTAGCGGGCGGCGAGCAGTACTTC.

The rearrangement joins TRBV27 to TRBJ2-5, with 10 bases fitting TRBD2. The V segment lost 0 bases and the J segment 5 bases; nucleotides outside the gene matches: 6. The CDR3 extends over 16 amino acids. Per the germline V gene, CDR1 is MNHEY and CDR2 is SMNVEV (reference sequence). This chain's CDR3 is CASSLSPLAGLETQYF. CDR3 nucleotides: TGTGCCAGCAGTTTATCCCCACTAGCGGGACTGGAGACCCAGTACTTC.

The CDR3 coding sequence is TGTGCCAGCAGCGCAAAAGCGACAGCTACTAACACTGAAGCTTTCTTT. This gives the protein CASSAKATATNTEAFF. This chain joins TRBV9 and TRBJ1-1, with D tentatively TRBD1 (5 bases). Germline V gene data show CDR1 as SGDLS and CDR2 as YYNGEE. The ends were cut back, 3 bases at V and 2 bases at J, with 17 bases in the middle. This CDR3 has 16 residues. Drawing the rest from reference TRBV9 and TRBJ1-1, the complete variable domain is DSGVTQTPKHLITATGQRVTLRCSPRSGDLSVYWYQQSLDQGLQFLIQYYNGEERAKGNILERFSAQQFPDLHSELNLSSLELGDSALYFCASSAKATATNTEAFFGQGTRLTVV.

V and J are TRBV19 and TRBJ2-3; D is unclear. V shed 5 bases and J shed 0 bases, with 9 bases lying between them. CDR1 LNHDA and CDR2 SQIVND come from the germline V gene (reference sequence). The CDR3 runs to 14 residues. DNA for the CDR3: TGTGCCAGTAGTGACTCGGCTAGCACAGATACGCAGTATTTT. Translation gives CASSDSASTDTQYF.

This clone was detected only once. The chain recombines TRBV9 with TRBJ2-1; the D gene is possibly TRBD2 (5 bases). The CDR3 totals 15 residues. V lost 0 bases and J lost 7, with 14 bases in between. Per the germline V gene, CDR1 is SGDLS and CDR2 is YYNGEE. CDR3 sequence reads: CASSVANPIANEQFF. The CDR3, as DNA: TGTGCCAGCAGCGTAGCCAACCCCATAGCGAATGAGCAGTTCTTC.

The rearrangement uses TRBV19 and TRBJ1-3; D is unclear. CDR1 LNHDA and CDR2 SQIVND come from the germline V gene (reference sequence). The germline V and J ends were trimmed by 7 bases and 0 bases, with 10 bases remaining between them. CDR3 length: 14 residues. In DNA, the CDR3 is TGTGCCAGTACCTTCGACAACTCTGGAAACACCATATATTTT. Its translation: CASTFDNSGNTIYF.